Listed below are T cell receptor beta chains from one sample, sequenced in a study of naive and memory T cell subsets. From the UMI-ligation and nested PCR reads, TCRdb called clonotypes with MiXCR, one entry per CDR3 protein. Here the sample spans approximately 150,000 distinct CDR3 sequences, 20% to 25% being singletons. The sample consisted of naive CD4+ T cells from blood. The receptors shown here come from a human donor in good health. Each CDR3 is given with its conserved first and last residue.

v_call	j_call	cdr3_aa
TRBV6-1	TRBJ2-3	CASRRGLAGVAATDTQYF
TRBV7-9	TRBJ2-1	CASSLAGGRTEQFF
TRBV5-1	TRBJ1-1	CASSERTVRGTEAFF
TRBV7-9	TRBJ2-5	CASSFKILEETQYF
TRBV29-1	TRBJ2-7	CSVVYGAYEQYF
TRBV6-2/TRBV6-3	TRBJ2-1	CASMDPPYNEQFF
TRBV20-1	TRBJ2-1	CSAWEPGLRNEQFF
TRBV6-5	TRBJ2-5	CASSRGAETQYF
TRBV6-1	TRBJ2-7	CASRSDTSGYEQYF
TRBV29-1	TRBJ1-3	CSVEDWTGRNTIYF
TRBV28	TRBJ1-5	CASTLEWLEPQHF
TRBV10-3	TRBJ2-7	CAISEWDSAPEQYF
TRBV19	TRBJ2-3	CASSEAPLSTGTDTQYF
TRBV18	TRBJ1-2	CASSPDRTDYGYTF
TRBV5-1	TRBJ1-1	CASSLDLLNTEAFF
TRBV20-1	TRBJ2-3	CSAHRGGDTQYF
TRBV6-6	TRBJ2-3	CASRSSGSTDTQYF
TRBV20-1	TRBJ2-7	CSAREGVGEQYF
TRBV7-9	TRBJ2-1	CASSTRTWDREANEQFF
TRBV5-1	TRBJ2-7	CASSVDRGLEQYF
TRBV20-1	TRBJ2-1	CSARDLGGAYNEQFF
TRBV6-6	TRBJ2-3	CTSSSRVQRLTDTQYF
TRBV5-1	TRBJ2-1	CASSRVPDSYNEQFF
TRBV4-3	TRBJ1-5	CASSQEVRQPQHF
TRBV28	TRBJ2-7	CASSPLPGPMEYF
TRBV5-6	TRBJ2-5	CASRFSPQETQYF
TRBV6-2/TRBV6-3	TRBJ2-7	CASSYSKITYEQYF
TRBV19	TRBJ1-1	CASSAGVNTEAFF
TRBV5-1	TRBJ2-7	CASTPGDSEQYF
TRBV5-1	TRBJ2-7	CASSLAGTGNYEQYF
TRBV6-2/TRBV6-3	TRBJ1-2	CASSPTKNYGYTF
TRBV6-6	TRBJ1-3	CASSFSPNSGNTIYF
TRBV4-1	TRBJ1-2	CASSQGDRADYGYTF
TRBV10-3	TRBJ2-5	CAINPRGGAETQYF
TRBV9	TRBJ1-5	CASSRGLGNQPQHF
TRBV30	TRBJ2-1	CAWSVRGGVSYNEQFF
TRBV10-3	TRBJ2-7	CAISRDSLYEQYF
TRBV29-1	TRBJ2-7	CSVDGYGREQYF
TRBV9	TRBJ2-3	CASSVGRLDRTDTQYF
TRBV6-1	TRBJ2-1	CASRLQGPNEQFF
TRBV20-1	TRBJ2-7	CSATPGSPYEQYF